The sequence of this TCR beta chain was determined in a study of beta chain features in type 1 diabetes. The study, taken as a whole, reports: Researchers caution that PCR might favor shorter templates, equally among patients and controls. There was a moderate but significant shortening of TCRB CDR3s in all four CD4+ subsets of Type 1 diabetes patients. Relative to healthy donors, patients appeared to have naive, central memory and Treg TCRB repertoires that were more similar. A potential influence of HLA type upon TCRB rearrangement remained unresolved herein.

cDNA synthesis used the whole RNA isolate, giving expressed TCRB sequences. Generated by immunoSEQ multiplex PCR, the TCRdb table keeps only in-frame clones and is missing some. The sample has around 70,000 clones; about 50% are singletons. CD45RO/CCR7/CD25/CD127/CD95/CD27 staining was used to isolate CD4+ naive, central memory, regulatory and stem cell-like memory cells by sorting. As for this clone: What it recognizes is unknown.

The germline V gene encodes CDR1 LNHDA and CDR2 SQIVND (reference sequence). V was pared by 5 bases and J by 3 bases, with 26 bases between. The CDR3 covers 18 residues. The sequenced material came from central memory CD4+ T cells from blood. V usage is TRBV19 and J usage is TRBJ2-7; possible D gene TRBD1, 5 bases. The sequence was collected from a man aged 25 to 45 with type 1 diabetes. For the CDR3, the DNA is TGTGCCAGTAGTCGCGAATTCAGTCCAGGGAAGAGGATCTACGAGCAGTACTTC. It codes for CASSREFSPGKRIYEQYF.